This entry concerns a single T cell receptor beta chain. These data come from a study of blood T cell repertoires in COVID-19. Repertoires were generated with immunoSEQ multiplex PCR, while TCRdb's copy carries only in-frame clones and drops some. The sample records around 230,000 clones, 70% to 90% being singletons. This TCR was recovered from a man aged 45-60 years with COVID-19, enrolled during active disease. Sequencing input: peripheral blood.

The CDR3 reads CASSPRQVGFTDTQYF. The DNA of the CDR3 is TGTGCCAGCTCACCACGACAGGTGGGGTTTACAGATACGCAGTATTTT. The rearrangement joins TRBV18 to TRBJ2-3, with a tentative D call TRBD1 (6 bases). Germline V lookup: CDR1 KGHSH, CDR2 LQKENI. Trimming stripped 1 base from V and 3 bases from J, with 14 bases between. This CDR3 is 16 amino acids long.